A single sample gave rise to the 27 T cell receptor beta chains below, sequenced in a study of radiotherapy plus CTLA-4 blockade in lung cancer (dated by TCRdb to the late 2010s). The library was built by means of the immunoSEQ multiplex PCR assay. TCRdb took over this immuneACCESS table, retaining in-frame rearrangements with V and J assigned. Such tables are incomplete; in checked studies, under half of the missing clones stem from an unresolved V gene, and the remainder is unexplained. For this sample there are tens of thousands of clones; roughly 77% appear just once. 8.5% of the sample is taken by the ten largest. Sample: peripheral blood, taken from a patient treated with radiotherapy plus ipilimumab. These receptors were collected from a human donor with non-small cell lung cancer who had a complete response to radiotherapy plus ipilimumab.

The chain couples TRBV6-6 to TRBJ1-6; no clear D gene. Germline V gene lookup returns CDR1 MNHNY and CDR2 SVGAGI (reference sequence). V lost 7 bases and J lost 9, with 7 bases in between. The CDR3 contains 11 residues. CDR3 in DNA: TGTGCCAGCACGCGTTCTTCACCCCTCCACTTT. Protein: CASTRSSPLHF.

V is TRBV4-3 and J is TRBJ1-4, with 10 bases aligning to TRBD1. Germline V gene data show CDR1 as LGHNA and CDR2 as YSLEER. The CDR3 runs 15 residues. Unmatched junction bases numbered 2, after V lost 1 base and J lost 6 bases. CDR3 coding DNA: TGCGCCAGCAGCCAAGGGGGGACAGGGGATGAAAAACTGTTTTTT. The encoded protein is CASSQGGTGDEKLFF.

The J gene is TRBJ1-5, the V gene TRBV7-9; D gene uncertain. Deletions cut 2 bases from V and 5 bases from J, with 4 bases between. The length of the CDR3 is 12 residues. Germline V gives CDR1 SEHNR, CDR2 FQNEAQ (reference sequence). CDR3 protein: CASSLIDQPQHF. CDR3 in DNA: TGTGCCAGCAGCTTAATAGATCAGCCCCAGCATTTT.

The V call is TRBV29-1, the J call TRBJ1-5; 9 positions agree with TRBD1. V gave up 6 bases and J gave up 5 bases; unmatched junction bases: 2. Per the germline V gene, CDR1 is SQVTM and CDR2 is ANQGSEA. The CDR3 extends over 12 amino acids. CDR3 sequence reads: CSVRTGDQPQHF. The DNA for the CDR3 is TGCAGCGTCCGGACAGGGGATCAGCCCCAGCATTTT.

The V call is TRBV11-2, the J call TRBJ1-2; 7 bases line up with TRBD1. The CDR3 is made up of 16 amino acids. Germline V gene lookup returns CDR1 SGHAT and CDR2 FQNNGV. The ends lost 5 bases at V and 2 bases at J; junction bases unmatched: 11. The CDR3 sequence: CASSPRVQGGNYGYTF. The CDR3 region has the DNA TGTGCCAGCAGCCCACGTGTCCAGGGGGGAAACTATGGCTACACCTTC. Supplemented by reference TRBV11-2 and TRBJ1-2, the full variable domain reads EAGVAQSPRYKIIEKRQSVAFWCNPISGHATLYWYQQILGQGPKLLIQFQNNGVVDDSQLPKDRFSAERLKGVDSTLKIQPAKLEDSAVYLCASSPRVQGGNYGYTFGSGTRLTVV.

V usage is TRBV6-4 and J usage is TRBJ1-2, with no clear D. CDR1 MRHNA and CDR2 SNTAGT come from the germline V gene. V lost 6 bases to trimming and J lost 2 bases, with 16 bases between them. The CDR3 has 15 residues. CDR3 in amino acids: CASRLEDGGNYGYTF. As DNA, the CDR3 is TGTGCCAGCAGACTGGAGGACGGAGGGAACTATGGCTACACCTTC.

The chain joins TRBV6-5 to TRBJ1-2; D is ambiguous. Germline CDR1 is MNHEY and CDR2 is SVGAGI. This CDR3 has 14 residues. Trimming removed 0 bases at V and 3 bases at J, with 8 bases between. CDR3 DNA: TGTGCCAGCAGTTACTCGAGTCCTGACTATGGCTACACCTTC. Protein: CASSYSSPDYGYTF.

This chain connects TRBV6-6 to TRBJ1-2; TRBD1 matches 7 bases. Germline V gives CDR1 MNHNY, CDR2 SVGAGI (reference sequence). After removal of 0 bases from V and 8 bases from J, the junction contained 9 bases not matched to a gene. The CDR3 loop spans 15 amino acids. This CDR3 is CASSYSTTGRDGYTF. Written as DNA, the CDR3 is TGTGCCAGCAGTTACTCCACGACAGGGCGCGACGGCTACACCTTC.

This clone is a singleton in its sample. The chain is built from TRBV4-3 and TRBJ1-2; 7 bases match TRBD1. V lost 0 bases, J lost 2 bases, and 3 bases stayed unmatched. This CDR3 is built from 15 residues. CDR1 LGHNA and CDR2 YSLEER come from the germline V gene. The CDR3 DNA reads as TGCGCCAGCAGCCAAGACACGACAGGGAACTATGGCTACACCTTC. Amino acids: CASSQDTTGNYGYTF.

This chain joins TRBV6-5 and TRBJ2-7, with 8 bases lining up with TRBD1. Germline CDR1 reads MNHEY; CDR2 reads SVGAGI. There are 14 residues in the CDR3. Losses at the gene ends were 2 bases for V and 3 bases for J; bases not matched to a gene: 3. The CDR3 nucleotides are TGTGCCAGCAGTTACGCGACAGGGGTCTACGAGCAGTACTTC. Protein product: CASSYATGVYEQYF.

This clone was observed a few times. The J gene is TRBJ1-1, the V gene TRBV19; 9 bases agree with TRBD1. CDR1 is LNHDA, CDR2 SQIVND, per germline (reference sequence). The CDR3 is made up of 15 amino acids. J was trimmed by 1 base and V by 5 bases; bases with no gene match: 5. CDR3 sequence reads: CASSPPGQGNTEAFF. The DNA for the CDR3 is TGTGCCAGTAGTCCTCCGGGACAGGGGAACACTGAAGCTTTCTTT.

The rearrangement links TRBV28 to TRBJ2-7, with 8 positions matching TRBD1. V shed 7 bases, J shed 7 bases, and the junction held 9 bases outside the gene matches. CDR1 is MDHEN and CDR2 is SYDVKM in the germline V gene. The CDR3 has 13 amino acids. The CDR3 loop reads CASTIQGAREQYV. The CDR3 region has the DNA TGTGCCAGCACCATCCAGGGGGCGCGTGAGCAGTACGTC.

The CDR3 DNA reads TGTGCCAGCAGCTTACTAGCTCGGGGAGATACGCAGTATTTT. It encodes CASSLLARGDTQYF. V is TRBV11-2 and J is TRBJ2-3; D may be TRBD2 (5 bases). Germline values: CDR1 SGHAT, CDR2 FQNNGV. V lost 2 bases and J 5 bases, leaving 11 bases between the germline ends. This CDR3 is built from 14 residues.

The chain employs TRBV6-1 and TRBJ1-3; TRBD1 might be the D (6 bases). This CDR3 is built from 12 residues. The V and J ends lost 7 bases and 5 bases respectively, with 9 bases between them. The germline CDR1 and CDR2 sequences are MNHNS and SASEGT. In DNA form, the CDR3 reads TGTGCCAGCATTGACAGGAGAAACACCATATATTTT. Residues: CASIDRRNTIYF.

This clone was seen more than once but under ten times. The chain couples TRBV25-1 to TRBJ2-1; 9 bases match TRBD1. The CDR3 runs 16 residues. V lost 4 bases, J lost 2 bases, and 6 bases stayed unmatched. In germline, CDR1 is MGHDK, CDR2 SYGVNS. The chain's CDR3 is CASSATTGGTYNEQFF. CDR3 DNA sequence: TGTGCCAGCAGTGCCACGACAGGGGGTACCTACAATGAGCAGTTCTTC.

V and J are TRBV19 and TRBJ1-3; 7 nucleotides align to TRBD1. Germline CDR1 and CDR2: LNHDA and SQIVND (reference sequence). The CDR3 is 17 residues long. Germline trimming cut 6 bases from V and 2 bases from J; bases unmatched to any gene: 13. The CDR3 sequence: CASSLPGTARPGNTIYF. CDR3 nucleotide sequence: TGTGCCAGTAGCCTGCCCGGGACAGCCCGTCCTGGAAACACCATATATTTT.

The chain employs TRBV11-3 and TRBJ2-1, with D perhaps matching TRBD1 (5 bases). CDR1 and CDR2 (germline): SGHNT, YENEEA. The CDR3 is 16 amino acids. V was shortened by 0 bases and J by 0 bases, with 9 bases between the two germline ends. This chain's CDR3 is CASSLDPGHSYNEQFF. The CDR3 nucleotides are TGTGCCAGCAGCTTAGATCCTGGACACTCCTACAATGAGCAGTTCTTC.

There are a few counts of this clone. The V call is TRBV5-6, the J call TRBJ1-1; the match to TRBD1 covers 7 bases. CDR1 SGHDT and CDR2 YYEEEE come from the germline V gene. The CDR3 spans 13 residues. V was clipped by 2 bases and J by 5 bases; unmatched bases: 3. The CDR3 here is CASSLQGSTEAFF. CDR3 DNA sequence: TGTGCCAGCAGCTTACAGGGGAGTACTGAAGCTTTCTTT.

This chain links TRBV25-1 with TRBJ1-2; 8 nucleotides line up with TRBD1. The V and J ends lost 2 bases and 8 bases, in that order; junction bases with no gene match: 7. The CDR3 totals 14 residues. Germline V lookup: CDR1 MGHDK, CDR2 SYGVNS. The CDR3 sequence: CASSEPTGARGYTF. The CDR3 coding sequence is TGTGCCAGCAGTGAACCGACAGGGGCGAGGGGCTACACCTTC.

In nucleotides, the CDR3 is TGTGCCAGCAGCGGGGGGCGGAAGCGGAATGAGCAGTTCTTC. Its translation: CASSGGRKRNEQFF. The chain joins TRBV25-1 to TRBJ2-1, with D possibly matching TRBD2 (7 bases). V dropped 6 bases and J dropped 7 bases, with 16 bases sitting between them. Germline lookup yields CDR1 MGHDK and CDR2 SYGVNS. The CDR3 is 14 amino acids.

This clone was found once. The rearrangement links TRBV11-3 to TRBJ1-1; no definite D call. V was pared by 4 bases and J by 4 bases, with 10 bases between. This CDR3 region has 13 residues. Looked up from germline, CDR1 is SGHNT and CDR2 is YENEEA. CDR3 sequence: CASSSPELTEAFF. CDR3 in DNA: TGTGCCAGCAGCTCCCCGGAGCTCACTGAAGCTTTCTTT.

J is TRBJ2-1 and V is TRBV10-1, with D perhaps TRBD1 (6 bases). This CDR3 region has 12 residues. CDR1 is WNHNN and CDR2 is SYGVQD in the germline V gene (reference sequence). V was cut by 2 bases and J by 13 bases, with 12 bases left in between. CDR3 sequence (DNA): TGCGCCAGCAGTGAGACGGACAGCCCCCAGTTCTTC. Its translation: CASSETDSPQFF.

J is TRBJ1-5 and V is TRBV30, with 7 nucleotides matching TRBD1. The CDR3 loop spans 12 amino acids. After removal of 4 bases from V and 4 bases from J, the junction contained 1 base not matched to a gene. Germline V gene lookup returns CDR1 GTSNPN and CDR2 SVGIG (reference sequence). Written as DNA, the CDR3 is TGTGCCTGGACAGGGGGAAATCAGCCCCAGCATTTT. This translates into CAWTGGNQPQHF.

The J gene is TRBJ2-1, the V gene TRBV6-1, with TRBD2 matching over 9 bases. Per the germline V gene, CDR1 is MNHNS and CDR2 is SASEGT. V was clipped by 3 bases and J by 7 bases; unmatched bases: 10. The CDR3 has 16 amino acids. The CDR3: CASSERAGGTFNEQFF. DNA of the CDR3: TGTGCCAGCAGTGAGAGAGCGGGAGGAACGTTTAATGAGCAGTTCTTC.

The CDR3 here is CASSQQNSPLHF. The CDR3 DNA reads as TGCGCCAGCAGCCAACAAAATTCACCCCTCCACTTT. The V gene is TRBV4-1, the J gene TRBJ1-6; D not certain. Looked up from germline, CDR1 is MGHRA and CDR2 is YSYEKL. Trimming shortened V by 2 bases and J by 7 bases, and 3 bases separated the two germline ends. The CDR3 sequence is 12 residues long.

This chain's CDR3 is CASSRAQSSGNTIYF. The CDR3 nucleotides are TGTGCCAGCAGTCGAGCACAGTCCTCTGGAAACACCATATATTTT. V and J are TRBV6-5 and TRBJ1-3, with D unclear. Germline values: CDR1 MNHEY, CDR2 SVGAGI. The CDR3 totals 15 residues. V lost 5 bases and J 0 bases, leaving 11 bases between the germline ends.

This chain links TRBV19 with TRBJ2-7, with 9 positions matching TRBD2. The CDR3 totals 16 residues. CDR1 is LNHDA and CDR2 is SQIVND in the germline V gene (reference sequence). V lost 6 bases to trimming and J lost 2 bases; unmatched junction nucleotides: 11. This CDR3 reads CASSPGSGGITYEQYF. CDR3 coding DNA: TGTGCCAGTAGCCCTGGGAGCGGGGGGATTACCTACGAGCAGTACTTC.